These 14 T cell receptor beta chains share one sample of origin, sequenced in a study of long-term antiretroviral therapy in people with HIV. The assay used was immunoSEQ (version v3.0), run at survey level. Data came from immunoSEQ multiplex PCR; TCRdb stores just in-frame clones and leaves some out. The sample comprises 15,000 or so clones, more than 65% of which are singletons, and more than 12% rests with the top ten. The sample was unsorted PBMCs, taken approximately 14 months before starting antiretroviral therapy. The receptor set was obtained from a young man with HIV.

This clone was observed a handful of times. The CDR3 sequence is CASSDRGIEQFF. In DNA, the CDR3 is TGTGCCAGCAGTGATAGGGGCATTGAGCAGTTCTTC. The rearrangement joins TRBV6-4 to TRBJ2-1, with D possibly being TRBD1 (5 bases). The CDR3 runs 12 residues. Germline CDR1 is MRHNA and CDR2 is SNTAGT. V lost 3 bases, J lost 9 bases, and 9 bases lay in between.

V gene TRBV11-2 combines with J gene TRBJ2-1, with D tentatively TRBD2 (5 bases). The germline gives CDR1 SGHAT, CDR2 FQNNGV. The CDR3 extends over 14 amino acids. V was trimmed by 4 bases and J by 5 bases, leaving 12 bases between them. The CDR3 here is CASSYSVPNNEQFF. The CDR3 region has the DNA TGTGCCAGCAGCTATAGCGTTCCAAACAATGAGCAGTTCTTC.

This rearrangement joins TRBV5-1 to TRBJ2-3; D ambiguous. The CDR3 length is 13 residues. Trimming stripped 0 bases from V and 6 bases from J, with 8 bases between. Germline CDR1 is SGHRS and CDR2 is YFSETQ. CDR3 amino acids: CASSLVSWDTQYF. As DNA, the CDR3 is TGCGCCAGCAGCTTGGTGTCGTGGGATACGCAGTATTTT.

V usage is TRBV7-9 and J usage is TRBJ2-3; D gene unclear. The CDR3 extends over 16 amino acids. The germline V gene has CDR1 SEHNR and CDR2 FQNEAQ (reference sequence). The ends were cut back, 1 base at V and 3 bases at J, with 14 bases in the middle. This chain's CDR3 is CASSLGPQERTDTQYF. The CDR3 DNA sequence: TGTGCCAGCAGCTTAGGGCCCCAGGAAAGGACAGATACGCAGTATTTT.

The V call is TRBV7-2, the J call TRBJ1-1, with D possibly being TRBD1 (5 bases). This CDR3 is 12 amino acids long. V lost 5 bases, J lost 8 bases, and 12 bases lay in between. Per the germline V gene, CDR1 is SGHTA and CDR2 is FQGNSA. DNA of the CDR3: TGTGCCAGCAGCCCTTTACGGACAGAAGCTTTCTTT. As protein: CASSPLRTEAFF.

This clone was counted between two and nine times. J is TRBJ1-1 and V is TRBV6-5, with no clear D. The V gene's germline CDR1 is MNHEY and CDR2 SVGAGI. The CDR3 runs 14 residues. Trimming shortened V by 2 bases and J by 1 base, and 8 bases separated the two germline ends. The CDR3 protein is CASSYRAGNTEAFF. The CDR3 DNA sequence: TGTGCCAGCAGTTACCGGGCAGGGAACACTGAAGCTTTCTTT.

This clone appeared a single time. The V and J genes are TRBV7-3 and TRBJ2-3; D not resolved. The CDR3 contains 14 residues. Germline CDR1 SGHTA, CDR2 FQGTGA. The germline V and J ends were trimmed by 4 bases and 2 bases, with 10 bases remaining between them. CDR3 coding DNA: TGTGCCAGCAGCTCGCCCGGTTCCACAGATACGCAGTATTTT. Translation: CASSSPGSTDTQYF.

CDR3 loop: CASSLESIHEQYF. The CDR3 DNA sequence: TGCGCCAGCAGCTTGGAATCGATCCACGAGCAGTACTTC. This chain connects TRBV5-1 to TRBJ2-7; D is unresolved. CDR3 length: 13 residues. In germline, CDR1 is SGHRS, CDR2 YFSETQ. V dropped 0 bases and J dropped 5 bases, with 9 bases sitting between them.

The rearrangement links TRBV5-5 to TRBJ1-1; TRBD1 aligns across 10 bases. V dropped 4 bases and J dropped 5; count of bases not matched to a gene: 11. This CDR3 is built from 16 residues. Germline CDR1 and CDR2: SGHKS and YYEKEE (reference sequence). The CDR3 DNA follows: TGTGCCAGCAGCAATATTTTGAGGACAGGGGGAACTGAAGCTTTCTTT. Its protein is CASSNILRTGGTEAFF. Based on the CDR3 plus reference TRBV5-5 and TRBJ1-1, the full variable domain is DAGVTQSPTHLIKTRGQQVTLRCSPISGHKSVSWYQQVLGQGPQFIFQYYEKEERGRGNFPDRFSARQFPNYSSELNVNALLLGDSALYLCASSNILRTGGTEAFFGQGTRLTVV.

The chain couples TRBV5-4 to TRBJ2-2; a weak D match, TRBD1 (6 bases). Germline V CDR1 and CDR2: SGHNT, YYREEE (reference sequence). CDR3 length: 15 amino acids. Trimming shortened V by 3 bases and J by 0 bases, and 9 bases separated the two germline ends. The CDR3 sequence: CASSWRTANTGELFF. The CDR3 bases are TGTGCCAGCAGCTGGAGGACAGCGAACACCGGGGAGCTGTTTTTT. Complete variable domain (other parts from reference TRBV5-4 and TRBJ2-2): ETGVTQSPTHLIKTRGQQVTLRCSSQSGHNTVSWYQQALGQGPQFIFQYYREEENGRGNFPPRFSGLQFPNYSSELNVNALELDDSALYLCASSWRTANTGELFFGEGSRLTVL.

J is TRBJ2-5 and V is TRBV4-1; a weak D match, TRBD2 (6 bases). Germline V gives CDR1 MGHRA, CDR2 YSYEKL. The CDR3 consists of 15 residues. Trimming removed 1 base at V and 4 bases at J, with 13 bases between. CDR3 sequence (DNA): TGCGCCAGCAGCCAAGCCGGGACTGCTGGAGAGACCCAGTACTTC. Translation: CASSQAGTAGETQYF.

J is TRBJ2-7 and V is TRBV13; D may be TRBD2 (5 bases). The germline gives CDR1 PRHDT, CDR2 FYEKMQ (reference sequence). This CDR3 contains 13 residues. V shed 5 bases and J shed 3 bases, with 11 bases lying between them. The CDR3 loop reads CASSTREDYEQYF. For the CDR3, the DNA is TGTGCCAGCAGCACCCGGGAAGACTACGAGCAGTACTTC.

This clone ranks as medium-sized. This chain connects TRBV13 to TRBJ2-7; 12 nucleotides agree with TRBD2. V was clipped by 3 bases and J by 1 base; unmatched bases: 4. CDR3 size: 16 residues. Germline CDR1 and CDR2: PRHDT and FYEKMQ (reference sequence). The CDR3 nucleotides read TGTGCCAGCAGCTTCAGACTAGCGGGGGTTTCCTACGAGCAGTACTTC. Translated, it gives CASSFRLAGVSYEQYF.

CDR3 coding DNA: TGTGCCAGCAGCGCGCCTCGGGACAGCTCGGACCCTGAAGCTTTCTTT. It translates to CASSAPRDSSDPEAFF. The chain carries TRBV7-9 and TRBJ1-1; TRBD1 matches 7 bases. CDR3 length equals 16 residues. J was trimmed by 6 bases and V by 5 bases; bases with no gene match: 15. Germline values: CDR1 SEHNR, CDR2 FQNEAQ (reference sequence).